Described below is a single T cell receptor beta chain sequence and its context. Its antigen is as yet unknown. Trimming took off 4 bases at V and 6 bases at J, with 9 bases between the two ends. Looked up from germline, CDR1 is ENHRY and CDR2 is SYGVKD. This CDR3 is built from 12 residues. This sample is drawn from a study of graft-versus-host responses after intestinal transplantation. Study background: Each of the recipients got a multivisceral, liver-intestinal, or isolated intestinal transplant. Induction using anti-thymocyte globulin, followed by tacrolimus and steroids for 2 to 4 years, was given to all recipients. Whole-study results and caveats: Some patients had graft-donor T cell macrochimerism. In their allografts, the ratios of graft-versus-host to host-versus-graft T cell clones were high. The authors found GvH clones in recipient marrow, some appearing first in ileum or blood.

The repertoire was sequenced with immunoSEQ multiplex PCR; TCRdb's copy has only in-frame clones and lacks some. Among tens of thousands of clones, roughly four fifths were seen once, and the ten largest hold under 4%. The sequence was obtained from a human patient who received an intestinal transplant, so some T cells may come from the graft donor. Here the sequenced sample was PBMCs, taken roughly 34 months after transplant. J is TRBJ1-2 and V is TRBV10-3; D remains ambiguous. For the CDR3, the DNA is TGTGCCATCAGTGCGAATTCAGATGGCTACACCTTC. Translating gives CAISANSDGYTF.